The 21 T cell receptor beta chains below all came from one sample that was sequenced in a study of blood T cell repertoires in COVID-19. Libraries were prepared by immunoSEQ multiplex PCR; TCRdb keeps only in-frame clonotypes and omits some of them. The sample holds roughly 71,000 clones, just over 85% seen once. The sample consisted of peripheral blood. The receptors come from a man aged 30 to 45 with acute or convalescent COVID-19.

This chain connects TRBV19 to TRBJ1-5; a possible D gene is TRBD1 (5 bases). CDR1 is LNHDA and CDR2 is SQIVND in the germline V gene (reference sequence). The V gene lost 0 bases and the J gene lost 2 bases, with 14 bases spanning the gap. The CDR3 loop spans 17 amino acids. The CDR3 coding sequence is TGTGCCAGTAGTATAGATCCGACAGCCCCAGGCAATCAGCCCCAGCATTTT. It yields the protein CASSIDPTAPGNQPQHF.

This chain joins TRBV28 and TRBJ1-2; 7 bases match TRBD1. This CDR3 is 15 amino acids long. Germline loops: CDR1 MDHEN, CDR2 SYDVKM. V trimming: 4 bases; J trimming: 4 bases; junction bases outside the gene matches: 9. The CDR3 DNA reads TGTGCCAGCAGTTCCGCCGACAGGGCCTTCTATGGCTACACCTTC. Amino acids: CASSSADRAFYGYTF.

This clone was found once. The V and J genes are TRBV9 and TRBJ1-4, with 9 bases fitting TRBD1. Germline V lookup: CDR1 SGDLS, CDR2 YYNGEE. The V and J ends lost 3 bases and 5 bases, in that order; junction bases with no gene match: 14. The CDR3 has 18 amino acids. The CDR3 coding sequence is TGTGCCAGCAGCGCCCGTCCCGGGACAGGGAGCGGGAATGAAAAACTGTTTTTT. Protein sequence: CASSARPGTGSGNEKLFF.

The genes are TRBV9 and TRBJ2-3, with 10 bases that match TRBD2. Germline trimming cut 4 bases from V and 3 bases from J; bases unmatched to any gene: 5. Germline CDR1 and CDR2: SGDLS and YYNGEE. The length of the CDR3 is 15 residues. Here the CDR3 reads CASSKGGLATDTQYF. The CDR3 nucleotides are TGTGCCAGCAGCAAAGGGGGACTAGCGACAGATACGCAGTATTTT.

This chain joins TRBV27 and TRBJ1-2, with D unresolved. Looked up from germline, CDR1 is MNHEY and CDR2 is SMNVEV (reference sequence). V lost 5 bases and J lost 4, with 20 bases in between. The CDR3 has 16 amino acids. CDR3 loop: CASSTLRGVPPYGYTF. CDR3 bases: TGTGCCAGCAGTACGTTGCGGGGTGTACCCCCCTATGGCTACACCTTC.

V is TRBV5-4 and J is TRBJ2-7; 7 bases are shared with TRBD1. Looked up from germline, CDR1 is SGHNT and CDR2 is YYREEE (reference sequence). The J segment lost 2 bases and the V segment lost 4 bases, leaving 12 bases of the junction unmatched. The CDR3 spans 16 residues. CDR3 bases: TGTGCCAGCAGCGGAGAAAAGAAAGGACAGGCCTACGAGCAGTACTTC. It yields the protein CASSGEKKGQAYEQYF.

The V and J genes are TRBV2 and TRBJ2-7, with 8 bases that match TRBD1. Per the germline V gene, CDR1 is SNHLY and CDR2 is FYNNEI. The CDR3 is 14 amino acids. The junction had 7 bases not matched to a gene; V was cut back by 6 bases and J by 3 bases. CDR3 protein: CASRPGQGVYEQYV. CDR3 in DNA: TGTGCCAGCAGGCCTGGACAGGGCGTCTACGAGCAGTACGTC.

V and J are TRBV18 and TRBJ1-3, with a weak D call TRBD1 (5 bases). Germline assignment: CDR1 KGHSH and CDR2 LQKENI. The CDR3 loop spans 15 amino acids. V shed 2 bases and J shed 3 bases, with 11 bases lying between them. CDR3 in DNA: TGTGCCAGCTCACCAAAGGGGCAAGATGGAAACACCATATATTTT. Encoded protein: CASSPKGQDGNTIYF.

The J gene is TRBJ1-5, the V gene TRBV19, with 7 bases that match TRBD1. The germline gives CDR1 LNHDA, CDR2 SQIVND (reference sequence). The CDR3 is 16 residues long. J gave up 2 bases and V 5 bases, and 9 bases lay outside the gene matches. DNA of the CDR3: TGTGCCAGTAGTCCGGGACAGACAATGGGCAATCAGCCCCAGCATTTT. It specifies CASSPGQTMGNQPQHF.

The gene calls are TRBV2 and TRBJ2-7, with D uncertain. Trimming took 8 bases from V and 0 from J, leaving 8 bases between them. The CDR3 has 12 amino acids. Germline V lookup: CDR1 SNHLY, CDR2 FYNNEI. DNA for the CDR3: TGTGCCAGCTCTCCGGTCTCCTACGAGCAGTACTTC. It yields the protein CASSPVSYEQYF.

V is TRBV3-1 (or the pseudogene TRBV3-2) and J is TRBJ1-5, with 7 bases that match TRBD1. The CDR3 loop spans 15 amino acids. V lost 4 bases and J lost 7; bases outside the gene matches: 10. Germline assignment: CDR1 LGHDT and CDR2 YNNKEL (reference sequence). The CDR3 region has the DNA TGTGCCAGCAGCCGCTCAGGGGGGTTCGACCAGCCCCAGCATTTT. Protein sequence: CASSRSGGFDQPQHF.

The rearrangement links TRBV5-1 to TRBJ1-3; 7 bases agree with TRBD1. Germline CDR1 SGHRS, CDR2 YFSETQ. The CDR3 length is 15 residues. V dropped 4 bases and J dropped 0; count of bases not matched to a gene: 4. CDR3 residues: CASSPGQPSGNTIYF. The DNA for the CDR3 is TGCGCCAGCAGCCCGGGACAGCCCTCTGGAAACACCATATATTTT.

This chain connects TRBV5-4 to TRBJ1-2, with TRBD1 matching 8 bases. This CDR3 is built from 12 residues. Trimming removed 4 bases from V and 8 bases from J; junction bases left unmatched: 4. Germline CDR1 reads SGHNT; CDR2 reads YYREEE (reference sequence). The CDR3 here is CASSATGEGYTF. The CDR3 DNA sequence: TGTGCCAGCAGCGCGACAGGGGAGGGCTACACCTTC.

This clone was picked up one time. The V gene is TRBV5-5, the J gene TRBJ2-3; TRBD2 aligns across 11 bases. V trimming: 1 base; J trimming: 3 bases; junction bases outside the gene matches: 4. This CDR3 has 16 residues. Per germline, CDR1 SGHKS and CDR2 YYEKEE (reference sequence). DNA of the CDR3: TGTGCCAGCAGCTTGCTAACTAGCGGGAGTACAGATACGCAGTATTTT. This encodes CASSLLTSGSTDTQYF.

In its sample, this clone was seen once. CDR3 nucleotide sequence: TGTGCCAGCAGCCCGCTTAGAGTAGGAAACACCATATATTTT. It yields the protein CASSPLRVGNTIYF. The rearrangement joins TRBV6-9 to TRBJ1-3; D unresolved. This CDR3 is 14 amino acids long. CDR1 is MNHGY, CDR2 SVAAGI, per germline. V lost 6 bases and J 4 bases, leaving 13 bases between the germline ends.

The V and J genes are TRBV27 and TRBJ2-3; D call uncertain. The CDR3 spans 12 residues. In germline, CDR1 is MNHEY, CDR2 SMNVEV (reference sequence). Trimming cost V 5 bases and J 2 bases, with 5 bases left between them. CDR3 DNA: TGTGCCAGCAGTGAACTCACAGATACGCAGTATTTT. It is translated as CASSELTDTQYF.

J is TRBJ2-1 and V is TRBV30, with 13 bases fitting TRBD2. The germline gives CDR1 GTSNPN, CDR2 SVGIG (reference sequence). The V segment lost 3 bases and the J segment 6 bases; nucleotides outside the gene matches: 5. The CDR3 is 15 residues long. Here the CDR3 reads CAWRGTSGRANEQFF. The CDR3 nucleotides are TGTGCCTGGAGAGGTACTAGCGGGAGGGCCAATGAGCAGTTCTTC.

The genes are TRBV5-1 and TRBJ1-1; weak D call: TRBD1 (6 bases). Germline CDR1 SGHRS, CDR2 YFSETQ. Trimming shortened V by 2 bases and J by 1 base, and 9 bases separated the two germline ends. This CDR3 contains 14 residues. The CDR3, as DNA: TGCGCCAGCAGCTTCAACAGGGCGAACACTGAAGCTTTCTTT. Translation gives CASSFNRANTEAFF.

This clone appeared a single time. The genes are TRBV3-1 (or the pseudogene TRBV3-2) and TRBJ2-1; TRBD2 matches 15 bases. J lost 2 bases, V lost 4 bases, and 6 bases had no gene match. The CDR3 extends over 18 amino acids. CDR1 and CDR2 (germline): LGHDT, YNNKEL (reference sequence). In nucleotides, the CDR3 is TGTGCCAGCAGCCGTCTAGGGACTAGCGGGGGGCCCTACAATGAGCAGTTCTTC. It yields the protein CASSRLGTSGGPYNEQFF.

The chain joins TRBV5-4 to TRBJ2-5; possible D gene TRBD1, 5 bases. The CDR3 runs to 15 residues. Deletions cut 3 bases from V and 4 bases from J, with 16 bases between. In germline, CDR1 is SGHNT, CDR2 YYREEE (reference sequence). Here the CDR3 DNA reads TGTGCCAGCAGCTCCAGAACCCAGGGTGCAGAGACCCAGTACTTC. Its translation is CASSSRTQGAETQYF.

The genes are TRBV5-8 and TRBJ1-6; TRBD1 is a possible D gene (5 bases). Trimming took 4 bases from V and 10 from J, leaving 24 bases between them. The CDR3 sequence is 17 residues long. Germline V gene lookup returns CDR1 SGHTS and CDR2 YDEGEE. Here the CDR3 DNA reads TGTGCCAGCAGCCAACAGGTTTTCGCGGATGGACGGTCACCCCTCCACTTT. Translation gives CASSQQVFADGRSPLHF.